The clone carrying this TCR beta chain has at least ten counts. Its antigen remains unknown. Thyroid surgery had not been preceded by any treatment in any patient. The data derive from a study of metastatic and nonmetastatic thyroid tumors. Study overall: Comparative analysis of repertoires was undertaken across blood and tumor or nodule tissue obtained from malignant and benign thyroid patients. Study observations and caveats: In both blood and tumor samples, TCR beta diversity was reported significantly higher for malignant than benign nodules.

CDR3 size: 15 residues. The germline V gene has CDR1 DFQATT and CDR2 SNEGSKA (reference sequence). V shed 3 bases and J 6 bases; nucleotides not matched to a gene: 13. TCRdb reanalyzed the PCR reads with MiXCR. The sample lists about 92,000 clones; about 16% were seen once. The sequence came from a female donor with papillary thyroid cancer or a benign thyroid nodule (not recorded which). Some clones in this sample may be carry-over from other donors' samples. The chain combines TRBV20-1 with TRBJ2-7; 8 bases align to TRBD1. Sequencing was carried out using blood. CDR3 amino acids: CSASPGDRPRGEQYF. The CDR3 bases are TGCAGTGCTAGTCCGGGGGACAGGCCAAGGGGCGAGCAGTACTTC.